This entry lists 13 T cell receptor beta chains sequenced from one sample in a study of shared clonotypes between healthy human individuals. Produced via immunoSEQ multiplex PCR; TCRdb's table is partial and in-frame only. The sample has 2 million to 2.5 million clones, 90% to 95% seen once. Sequenced sample: naive CD4+ T cells from PBMCs. Regarding subset: CD45RA+ positively selected. The receptor set was obtained from a young man in good health. Some clones in this sample may be carry-over from other donors' samples.

CDR3 protein: CASSSTMGNEQFF. The CDR3 DNA reads TGTGCCAGCAGCTCCACCATGGGGAATGAGCAGTTCTTC. The gene calls are TRBV11-3 and TRBJ2-1; D gene ambiguous. V was trimmed by 4 bases and J by 7 bases, leaving 11 bases between them. The CDR3 runs to 13 residues. The germline V gene has CDR1 SGHNT and CDR2 YENEEA.

The V gene is TRBV18, the J gene TRBJ1-1; TRBD1 might be the D (6 bases). Per the germline V gene, CDR1 is KGHSH and CDR2 is LQKENI. V lost 8 bases, J lost 3 bases, and 13 bases lay in between. The CDR3 is 13 residues long. The CDR3 bases are TGTGCCAGCAAGGGGGGGCTAGACACTGAAGCTTTCTTT. The encoded protein is CASKGGLDTEAFF.

A word on this clone: Other DNA sequences in the same sample also yield this CDR3. V is TRBV28 and J is TRBJ2-3, with a weak D call TRBD2 (5 bases). This CDR3 is built from 11 residues. V lost 5 bases, J lost 5 bases, and 5 bases lay in between. Looked up from germline, CDR1 is MDHEN and CDR2 is SYDVKM. CDR3 sequence reads: CASSRGDTQYF. In DNA, the CDR3 is TGTGCCAGCAGTCGGGGAGATACGCAGTATTTT.

This clone showed up just once. V and J are TRBV28 and TRBJ2-7; D possibly matches TRBD1 or TRBD2 (5 bases each). Trimming pared 4 bases from V and 6 bases from J, leaving 10 bases between. CDR3 length: 12 residues. From germline, CDR1 is MDHEN and CDR2 SYDVKM. CDR3 in amino acids: CASSSGTFEQYF. The CDR3 DNA reads as TGTGCCAGCAGTTCCGGGACCTTCGAGCAGTACTTC.

The chain employs TRBV5-6 and TRBJ1-1; D is ambiguous. The CDR3 extends over 14 amino acids. Germline loops: CDR1 SGHDT, CDR2 YYEEEE. The ends were cut back, 0 bases at V and 0 bases at J, with 6 bases in the middle. CDR3: CASSLAVMNTEAFF. The CDR3 DNA is TGTGCCAGCAGCTTGGCAGTCATGAACACTGAAGCTTTCTTT.

J is TRBJ2-2 and V is TRBV7-9; D remains unclear. The CDR3 is made up of 16 amino acids. Trimming pared 5 bases from V and 1 base from J, leaving 14 bases between. Germline values: CDR1 SEHNR, CDR2 FQNEAQ (reference sequence). In DNA, the CDR3 is TGTGCCAGCAGCCCGCCTGGCCTAGGGAACACCGGGGAGCTGTTTTTT. This translates into CASSPPGLGNTGELFF.

To note about this clone: This specimen includes other DNA sequences encoding the same CDR3. The V and J genes are TRBV29-1 and TRBJ2-3; 7 nucleotides align to TRBD2. The germline gives CDR1 SQVTM, CDR2 ANQGSEA. V lost 4 bases to trimming and J lost 3 bases; unmatched junction nucleotides: 4. This CDR3 has 13 amino acids. CDR3 in amino acids: CSVAGTITDTQYF. CDR3 coding DNA: TGCAGCGTTGCCGGGACTATAACAGATACGCAGTATTTT.

The chain carries TRBV28 and TRBJ2-7; TRBD1 aligns across 7 bases. Germline CDR1 and CDR2: MDHEN and SYDVKM. Unmatched junction bases numbered 8, after V lost 4 bases and J lost 2 bases. The CDR3 length is 15 residues. The CDR3 loop reads CASSSPTGPTYEQYF. The CDR3 nucleotides are TGTGCCAGCAGTTCTCCGACAGGGCCGACCTACGAGCAGTACTTC.

The CDR3 DNA reads as TGCGCCAGCAGCATAATGACGGGAACAACTAATGAAAAACTGTTTTTT. Its translation: CASSIMTGTTNEKLFF. The chain couples TRBV5-1 to TRBJ1-4; D gene ambiguous. CDR1 and CDR2 from the germline V gene are SGHRS and YFSETQ. CDR3 length: 16 amino acids. Trimming cost V 4 bases and J 0 bases, with 13 bases left between them. Full variable domain (missing parts from reference TRBV5-1 and TRBJ1-4): KAGVTQTPRYLIKTRGQQVTLSCSPISGHRSVSWYQQTPGQGLQFLFEYFSETQRNKGNFPGRFSGRQFSNSRSEMNVSTLELGDSALYLCASSIMTGTTNEKLFFGSGTQLSVL.

This clone has just a few counts. Other DNA sequences in the same sample also yield this CDR3. This chain links TRBV5-1 with TRBJ2-3, with 8 bases matching TRBD2. The germline CDR1 and CDR2 sequences are SGHRS and YFSETQ. The V and J ends lost 0 bases and 4 bases, in that order; junction bases with no gene match: 4. The CDR3 is 15 amino acids. CDR3 nucleotides: TGCGCCAGCAGCTTGGCAGCGGGAGTCGCAGATACGCAGTATTTT. It translates to CASSLAAGVADTQYF. The whole variable domain, remainder taken from reference TRBV5-1 and TRBJ2-3, is KAGVTQTPRYLIKTRGQQVTLSCSPISGHRSVSWYQQTPGQGLQFLFEYFSETQRNKGNFPGRFSGRQFSNSRSEMNVSTLELGDSALYLCASSLAAGVADTQYFGPGTRLTVL.

This clone was recorded once. Other DNA sequences from this sample encode an identical CDR3 as well. V is TRBV28 and J is TRBJ1-1; 8 bases are a match to TRBD1. The CDR3 contains 15 residues. Losses at the gene ends were 2 bases for V and 2 bases for J; bases not matched to a gene: 4. Germline loops: CDR1 MDHEN, CDR2 SYDVKM. This CDR3 reads CASSLRQGRNTEAFF. CDR3 DNA sequence: TGTGCCAGCAGTTTAAGACAGGGGCGCAACACTGAAGCTTTCTTT.

V is TRBV19 and J is TRBJ2-6; a possible D gene is TRBD1 (5 bases). Germline loops: CDR1 LNHDA, CDR2 SQIVND (reference sequence). With 2 bases removed from V and 2 bases from J, the gap between germline ends came to 10 bases. The CDR3 is 16 residues long. The chain's CDR3 is CASSIFSGPGANVLTF. In DNA form, the CDR3 reads TGTGCCAGTAGTATATTTTCAGGGCCTGGGGCCAACGTCCTGACTTTC.

V gene TRBV14 combines with J gene TRBJ2-1; D possibly corresponds to TRBD1 (6 bases). Trimming left V 4 bases short and J 2 bases short, with 15 bases between. Germline CDR1 and CDR2: SGHDN and FVKESK. This CDR3 is built from 16 residues. The CDR3 DNA reads TGTGCCAGCAGCCCCCAGCCGGGACAAGCCTACAATGAGCAGTTCTTC. Its translation: CASSPQPGQAYNEQFF.